The rows below give T cell receptor beta chains drawn from one sample of a study of T-cell reconstitution after alpha-beta-depleted transplantation in children. TCRdb itself ran the PCR reads through MiXCR, one entry per CDR3 protein. In the table there are some 120,000 distinct CDR3 sequences, roughly 10% of which are singletons. The sample consisted of PBMCs, mostly from graft donor cells, taken 180 days after TCRalphabeta/CD19-depleted stem cell transplant. The receptors shown here come from a girl under three years old who had a stem cell transplant for combined immunodeficiency, so the T cells may come from the graft donor. Both conserved end residues are part of each CDR3. The D gene is left open where the match is weak. Not all rows give a size; the values are once, few, many and, for expanded clones, a class.

>.|TRBJ1-1|TRBV9|many
TGTGCCAGCAGCGTAGTTGGGGCGGGCACTGAAGCTTTCTTT
CASSVVGAGTEAFF
>.|TRBJ2-1|TRBV20-1|.
TGCAGTGCTAGAGATGTCAGGGCAGGCAATGAGCAGTTCTTC
CSARDVRAGNEQFF
>TRBD1|TRBJ2-1|TRBV7-8|few
TGTGCCAGCAGCTCAACTACCTGGACAGGTAGCTCCTACAATGAGCAGTTCTTC
CASSSTTWTGSSYNEQFF
>TRBD2|TRBJ2-7|TRBV5-1|.
TGCGCCAGCAGCTTGACCCTAGCGGGATACTACGAGCAGTACTTC
CASSLTLAGYYEQYF
>.|TRBJ2-5|TRBV21-1|.
TGTGCCAGCGTGTCCGGGGAAACAGAGACCCAGTACTTC
CASVSGETETQYF
>.|TRBJ2-5|TRBV7-2|.
TGTGCCAGCAGCCCTCACCAAGAGACCCAGTACTTC
CASSPHQETQYF
>TRBD1|TRBJ2-5|TRBV29-1|few
TGCAGCGTTCCAGGGACAGAAGAGACCCAGTACTTC
CSVPGTEETQYF
>TRBD2|TRBJ2-2|TRBV7-2|few
TGTGCCAGCTCCCCGGGGGGATTTAACACCGGGGAGCTGTTTTTT
CASSPGGFNTGELFF
>TRBD1|TRBJ2-1|TRBV18|.
TGTGCCAGCTCACCGTTTGAAGGGGGACAGGGGCCCTGGGGCTTCTTC
CASSPFEGGQGPWGFF
>.|TRBJ1-4|TRBV27|few
TGTGCCAGCAACCTCGGTGACGGGAAACTGTTTTTT
CASNLGDGKLFF
>TRBD2|TRBJ2-3|TRBV5-1|few
TGCGCCAGCAGCTTGCGGTGGCCGAAAGTAGCGGGAGGACCCTCCCCGGGTGTTACGCAGTATTTT
CASSLRWPKVAGGPSPGVTQYF
>TRBD1|TRBJ2-5|TRBV12-3/TRBV12-4|few
TGTGCCAGCAGCACAGGGGGCATTTTGGAGACCCAGTACTTC
CASSTGGILETQYF
>TRBD1|TRBJ1-6|TRBV6-4|.
TGTGCCACTCGGGTCGGGACAGACTATAATAAAGATTCACCCCTCCACTTT
CATRVGTDYNKDSPLHF
>TRBD1|TRBJ1-1|TRBV6-2/TRBV6-3|.
TGTGCCAGCACCAAAAACTTCAGGACAGGCCGGAGGACTGAAGCTTTCTTT
CASTKNFRTGRRTEAFF
>.|TRBJ1-1|TRBV29-1|.
TGCAGCGTCAAAGGGGCAGGGGTTTATACTGAAGCTTTCTTT
CSVKGAGVYTEAFF
>TRBD1|TRBJ1-5|TRBV6-1|.
TGTGCCAGCAGTCCTACAGGGGCGTATAGCAATCAGCCCCAGCATTTT
CASSPTGAYSNQPQHF
>TRBD2|TRBJ2-3|TRBV27|few
TGTGCCAGCAGTCCGGGGACTAGCGGGAATACGCAGTATTTT
CASSPGTSGNTQYF
>TRBD1|TRBJ2-2|TRBV20-1|few
TGCAGTGCTAGAGTCCCCGGACAGGGACTCTCCCGCGACACCGGGGAGCTGTTTTTT
CSARVPGQGLSRDTGELFF
>TRBD2|TRBJ2-5|TRBV5-1|few
TGCGCCAGCAGCTTGGGGACTAGCGGGATTGGTGAGACCCAGTACTTC
CASSLGTSGIGETQYF
>.|TRBJ2-7|TRBV29-1|.
TGCAGCGTTGAAGGGGACAACTACGAGCAGTACTTC
CSVEGDNYEQYF
>.|TRBJ2-7|TRBV12-3/TRBV12-4|many
TGTGCCAGCAGTTTTCGCGCCTACGAGCAGTACTTC
CASSFRAYEQYF
>TRBD1|TRBJ2-3|TRBV5-1|few
TGCGCCAGCAGCTGGACAGGGGACGCAGATACGCAGTATTTT
CASSWTGDADTQYF
>TRBD1|TRBJ2-1|TRBV10-3|many
TGTGCCATCAGTACCGGGACAGGGGCGGATGAGCAGTTCTTC
CAISTGTGADEQFF
>.|TRBJ2-1|TRBV27|.
TGTGCCAGCAGTTTCGGGACGGAAATCAATGAGCAGTTCTTC
CASSFGTEINEQFF
>TRBD1|TRBJ2-2|TRBV5-8|.
TGTGCCAGCAGCTTCGGGACAGGGAGCACCGGGGAGCTGTTTTTT
CASSFGTGSTGELFF
>.|TRBJ1-2|TRBV29-1|.
TGCAGCGTCCGCCTCCAGGAGGCCCTGGACTATGGCTACACCTTC
CSVRLQEALDYGYTF
>TRBD2|TRBJ2-3|TRBV12-3/TRBV12-4|.
TGTGCCAGCAGTTTGGGACTAGCATCAGATACGCAGTATTTT
CASSLGLASDTQYF